This T cell receptor (beta chain) was sequenced during a study of response to subunit inactivated influenza vaccine. Study-level results: Every seasonal influenza vaccination brings in few new T cells, the authors suggested.

TCRdb processed the RT-PCR reads anew with MiXCR; each CDR3 protein has one entry. The sample lists roughly 630,000 distinct CDR3 sequences, around 13% seen once, with about 7.4% in the top ten. Trimming stripped 3 bases from V and 5 bases from J, with 8 bases between. This CDR3 contains 13 residues. Germline CDR1 reads LNHNV; CDR2 reads YYDKDF (reference sequence). In this sample, this clonotype turned up a few times. Its antigen is not known. The specimen was PBMCs from blood, collected approximately 15 days before vaccination. This clonotype was sampled from a middle-aged man who received an inactivated influenza vaccine. V usage is TRBV15 and J usage is TRBJ1-5, with D perhaps TRBD1 (5 bases). The CDR3 loop reads CATSSQGDQPQHF. The CDR3 region has the DNA TGTGCCACCAGCAGCCAGGGAGATCAGCCCCAGCATTTT.